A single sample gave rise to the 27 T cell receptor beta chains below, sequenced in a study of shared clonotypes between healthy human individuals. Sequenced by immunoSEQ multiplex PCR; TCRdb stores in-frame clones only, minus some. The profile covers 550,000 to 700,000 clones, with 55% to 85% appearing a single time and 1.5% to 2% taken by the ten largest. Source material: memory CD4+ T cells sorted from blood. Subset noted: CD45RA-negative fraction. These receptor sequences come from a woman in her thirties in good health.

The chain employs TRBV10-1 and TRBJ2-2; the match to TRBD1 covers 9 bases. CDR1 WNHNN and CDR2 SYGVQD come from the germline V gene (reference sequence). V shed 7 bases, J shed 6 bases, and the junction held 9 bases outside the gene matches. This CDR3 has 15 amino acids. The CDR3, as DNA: TGCGCCAGCACAGCCGGGACAGGGAGGGCCGGGGAGCTGTTTTTT. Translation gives CASTAGTGRAGELFF.

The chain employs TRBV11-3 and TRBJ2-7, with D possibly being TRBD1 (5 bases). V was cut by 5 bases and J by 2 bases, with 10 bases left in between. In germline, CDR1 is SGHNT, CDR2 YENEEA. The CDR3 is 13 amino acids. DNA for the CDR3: TGTGCCAGCAGCCTCGGACATACCTACGAGCAGTACTTC. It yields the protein CASSLGHTYEQYF.

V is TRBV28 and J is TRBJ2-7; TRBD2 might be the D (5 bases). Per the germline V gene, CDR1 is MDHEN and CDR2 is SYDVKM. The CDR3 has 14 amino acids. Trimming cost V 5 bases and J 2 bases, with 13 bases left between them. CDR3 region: CASSVRSGTYEQYF. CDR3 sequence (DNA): TGTGCCAGCAGTGTAAGAAGCGGTACCTACGAGCAGTACTTC.

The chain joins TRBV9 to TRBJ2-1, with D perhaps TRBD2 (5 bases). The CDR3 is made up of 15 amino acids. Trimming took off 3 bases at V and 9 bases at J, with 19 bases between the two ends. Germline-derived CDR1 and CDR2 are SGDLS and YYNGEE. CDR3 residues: CASSGTYGLVSEQFF. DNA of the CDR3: TGTGCCAGCAGCGGCACGTACGGACTGGTGAGTGAGCAGTTCTTC.

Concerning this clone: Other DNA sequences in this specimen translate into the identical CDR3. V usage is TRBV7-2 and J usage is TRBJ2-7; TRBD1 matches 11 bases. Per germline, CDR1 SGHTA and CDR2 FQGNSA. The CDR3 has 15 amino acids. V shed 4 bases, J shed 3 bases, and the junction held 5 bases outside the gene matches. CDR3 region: CASSSPGTGGYEQYF. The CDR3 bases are TGTGCCAGCAGCTCACCCGGGACAGGGGGCTACGAGCAGTACTTC.

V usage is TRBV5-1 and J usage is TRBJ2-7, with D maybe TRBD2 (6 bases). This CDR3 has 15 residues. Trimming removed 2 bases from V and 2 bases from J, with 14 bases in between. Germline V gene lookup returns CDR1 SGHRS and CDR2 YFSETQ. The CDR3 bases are TGCGCCAGCAGCTTCTCGGCGGAGGGCCCCTACGAGCAGTACTTC. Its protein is CASSFSAEGPYEQYF.

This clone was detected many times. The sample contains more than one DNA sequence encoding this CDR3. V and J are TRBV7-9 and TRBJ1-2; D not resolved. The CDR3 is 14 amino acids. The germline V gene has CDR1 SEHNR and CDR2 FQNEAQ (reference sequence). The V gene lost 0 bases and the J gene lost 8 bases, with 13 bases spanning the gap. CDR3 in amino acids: CASSLAAEGKGYTF. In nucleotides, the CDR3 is TGTGCCAGCAGCTTAGCAGCAGAAGGCAAAGGCTACACCTTC.

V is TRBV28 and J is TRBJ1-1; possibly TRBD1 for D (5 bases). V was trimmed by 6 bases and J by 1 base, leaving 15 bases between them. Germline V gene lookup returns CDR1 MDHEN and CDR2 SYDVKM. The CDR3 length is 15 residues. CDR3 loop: CASSPTGQSNTEAFF. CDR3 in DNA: TGTGCCAGCAGCCCCACCGGACAATCGAACACTGAAGCTTTCTTT. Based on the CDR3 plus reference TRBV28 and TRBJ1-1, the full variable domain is DVKVTQSSRYLVKRTGEKVFLECVQDMDHENMFWYRQDPGLGLRLIYFSYDVKMKEKGDIPEGYSVSREKKERFSLILESASTNQTSMYLCASSPTGQSNTEAFFGQGTRLTVV.

The CDR3 nucleotides are TGTGCCACCATTTCCGGACCATCCTGGGGCGAGCAGTACTTC. Its protein is CATISGPSWGEQYF. This chain links TRBV28 with TRBJ2-7; D unclear. Germline CDR1 reads MDHEN; CDR2 reads SYDVKM. V shed 10 bases and J shed 6 bases, with 22 bases lying between them. CDR3 size: 14 residues.

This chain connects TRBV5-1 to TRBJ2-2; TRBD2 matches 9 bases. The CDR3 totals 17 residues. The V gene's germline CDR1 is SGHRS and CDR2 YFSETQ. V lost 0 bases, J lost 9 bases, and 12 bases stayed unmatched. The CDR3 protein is CASSLAEVLAGERELFF. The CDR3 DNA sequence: TGCGCCAGCAGCTTGGCCGAGGTATTAGCGGGAGAAAGGGAGCTGTTTTTT.

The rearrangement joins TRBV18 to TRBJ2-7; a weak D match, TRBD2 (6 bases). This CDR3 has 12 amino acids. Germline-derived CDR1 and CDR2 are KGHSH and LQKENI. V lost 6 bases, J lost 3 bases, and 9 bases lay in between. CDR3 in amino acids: CASSASDYEQYF. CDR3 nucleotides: TGTGCCAGCTCCGCTAGCGACTACGAGCAGTACTTC.

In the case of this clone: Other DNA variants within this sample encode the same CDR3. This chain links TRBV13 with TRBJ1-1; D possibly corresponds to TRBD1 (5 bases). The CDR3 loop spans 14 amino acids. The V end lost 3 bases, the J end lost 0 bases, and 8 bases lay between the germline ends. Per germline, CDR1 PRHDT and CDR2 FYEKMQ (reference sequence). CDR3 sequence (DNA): TGTGCCAGCAGCTTCGGGGCCTTGAACACTGAAGCTTTCTTT. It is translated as CASSFGALNTEAFF.

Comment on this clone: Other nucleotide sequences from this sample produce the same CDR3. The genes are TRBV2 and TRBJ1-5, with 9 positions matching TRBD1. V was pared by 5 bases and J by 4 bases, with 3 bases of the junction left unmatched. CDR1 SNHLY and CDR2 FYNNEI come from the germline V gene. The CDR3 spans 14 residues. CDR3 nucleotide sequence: TGTGCCAGCAGTCCGGGACAGGGAAATCAGCCCCAGCATTTT. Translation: CASSPGQGNQPQHF.

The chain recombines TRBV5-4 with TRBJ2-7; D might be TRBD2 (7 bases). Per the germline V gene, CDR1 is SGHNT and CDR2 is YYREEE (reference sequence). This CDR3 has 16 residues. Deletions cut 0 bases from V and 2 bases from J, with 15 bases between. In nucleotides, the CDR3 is TGTGCCAGCAGCTTGGGGCAGGGGAGGGGAGCCTACGAGCAGTACTTC. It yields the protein CASSLGQGRGAYEQYF.

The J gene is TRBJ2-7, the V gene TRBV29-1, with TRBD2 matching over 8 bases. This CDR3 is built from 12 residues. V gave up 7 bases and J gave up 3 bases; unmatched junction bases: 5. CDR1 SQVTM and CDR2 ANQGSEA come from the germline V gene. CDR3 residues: CSAGLDGYEQYF. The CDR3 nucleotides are TGCAGCGCGGGACTAGACGGCTACGAGCAGTACTTC.

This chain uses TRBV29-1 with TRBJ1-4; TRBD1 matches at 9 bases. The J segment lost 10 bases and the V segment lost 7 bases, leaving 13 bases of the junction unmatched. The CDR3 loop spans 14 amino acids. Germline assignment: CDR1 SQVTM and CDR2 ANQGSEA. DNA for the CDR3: TGCAGCGCCACCGGGGACAGGGCGCGAGGAAAACTGTTTTTT. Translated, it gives CSATGDRARGKLFF. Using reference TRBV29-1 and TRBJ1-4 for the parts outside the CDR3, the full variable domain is SAVISQKPSRDICQRGTSLTIQCQVDSQVTMMFWYRQQPGQSLTLIATANQGSEATYESGFVIDKFPISRPNLTFSTLTVSNMSPEDSSIYLCSATGDRARGKLFFGSGTQLSVL.

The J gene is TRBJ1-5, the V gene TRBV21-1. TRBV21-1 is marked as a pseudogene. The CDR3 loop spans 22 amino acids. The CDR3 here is CASSKLNFGNSAPLIRNQPQHF. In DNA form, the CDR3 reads TGTGCCAGCAGCAAATTGAACTTCGGGAACTCGGCGCCACTCATACGCAATCAGCCCCAGCATTTT.

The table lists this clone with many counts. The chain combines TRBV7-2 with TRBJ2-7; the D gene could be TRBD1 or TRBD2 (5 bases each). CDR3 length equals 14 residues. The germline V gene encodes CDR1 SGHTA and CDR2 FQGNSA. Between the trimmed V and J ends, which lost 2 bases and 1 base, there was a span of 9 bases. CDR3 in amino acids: CASSLMRGSYEQYF. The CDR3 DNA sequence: TGTGCCAGCAGCTTAATGAGGGGATCCTACGAGCAGTACTTC.

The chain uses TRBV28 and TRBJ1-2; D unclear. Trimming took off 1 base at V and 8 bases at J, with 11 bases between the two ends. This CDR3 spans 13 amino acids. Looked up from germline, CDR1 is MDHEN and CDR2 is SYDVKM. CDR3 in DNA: TGTGCCAGCAGTTTATACGCGAGGTCGGGCTACACCTTC. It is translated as CASSLYARSGYTF.

CDR3 sequence (DNA): TGTGCCAGCAGCTTAATCTATGACCAAGAGACCCAGTACTTC. It yields the protein CASSLIYDQETQYF. The chain couples TRBV7-9 to TRBJ2-5, with no clear D. Trimming pared 2 bases from V and 0 bases from J, leaving 7 bases between. CDR3 length: 14 amino acids. Germline V gives CDR1 SEHNR, CDR2 FQNEAQ (reference sequence).

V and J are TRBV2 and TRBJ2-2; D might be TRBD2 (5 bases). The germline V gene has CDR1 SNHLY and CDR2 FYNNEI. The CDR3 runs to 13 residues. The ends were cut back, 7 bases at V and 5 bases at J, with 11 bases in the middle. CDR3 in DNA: TGTGCCAGCACCAGGACTTCTACCGGGGAGCTGTTTTTT. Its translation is CASTRTSTGELFF.

CDR3 DNA sequence: TGCAGCGTTGTGTCGAATCTGGGTCAGCCCCAGCATTTT. Translated, it gives CSVVSNLGQPQHF. The chain uses TRBV29-1 and TRBJ1-5; D remains unclear. Germline lookup yields CDR1 SQVTM and CDR2 ANQGSEA. Trimming removed 4 bases from V and 6 bases from J, with 13 bases in between. This CDR3 comprises 13 residues.

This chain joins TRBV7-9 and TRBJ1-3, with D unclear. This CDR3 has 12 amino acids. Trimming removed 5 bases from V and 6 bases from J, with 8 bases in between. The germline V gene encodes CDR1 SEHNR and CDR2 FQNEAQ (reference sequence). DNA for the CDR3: TGTGCCAGCAGCCCCCTGGAAAACACCATATATTTT. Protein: CASSPLENTIYF.

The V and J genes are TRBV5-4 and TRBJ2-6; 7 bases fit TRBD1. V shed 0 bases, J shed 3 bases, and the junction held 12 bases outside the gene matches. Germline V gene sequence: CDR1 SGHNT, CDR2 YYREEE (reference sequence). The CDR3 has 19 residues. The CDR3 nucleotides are TGTGCCAGCAGCTTGGGCATCGGGCAGGGGGTTGGTGGGGCCAACGTCCTGACTTTC. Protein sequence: CASSLGIGQGVGGANVLTF.

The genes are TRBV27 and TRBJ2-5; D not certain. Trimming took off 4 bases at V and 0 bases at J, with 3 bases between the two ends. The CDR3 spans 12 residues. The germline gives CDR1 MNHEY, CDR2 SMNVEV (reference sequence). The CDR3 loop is CASSWYQETQYF. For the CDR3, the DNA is TGTGCCAGCAGTTGGTACCAAGAGACCCAGTACTTC.

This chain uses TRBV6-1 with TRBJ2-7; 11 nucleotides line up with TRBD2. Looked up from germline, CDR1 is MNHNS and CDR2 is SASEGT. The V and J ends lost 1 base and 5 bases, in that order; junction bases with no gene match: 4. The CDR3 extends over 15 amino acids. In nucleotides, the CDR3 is TGTGCCAGCAGTGAAGGACTAGCGGGAAATCACGAGCAGTACTTC. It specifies CASSEGLAGNHEQYF.

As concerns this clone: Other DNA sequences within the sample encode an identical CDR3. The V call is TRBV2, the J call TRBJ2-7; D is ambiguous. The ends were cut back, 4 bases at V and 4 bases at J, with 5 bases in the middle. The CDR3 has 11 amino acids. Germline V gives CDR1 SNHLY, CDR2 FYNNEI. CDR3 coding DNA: TGTGCCAGCAGTGGCTCTTACGAGCAGTACTTC. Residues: CASSGSYEQYF.